One sample yielded the 3 T cell receptor beta chains listed below, sequenced in a study of T cell changes during pregnancy in multiple sclerosis. Generated by immunoSEQ multiplex PCR, the TCRdb table keeps only in-frame clones and is missing some. In the table there are more than 55,000 clones, roughly nine tenths of which are singletons. This sample comprised peripheral blood, obtained in the first trimester of pregnancy. The source of these receptors is a female donor in good health, enrolled as a control in a pregnancy study.

This sequence joins TRBV19 and TRBJ1-1, with D unclear. The CDR3 has 15 residues. Germline assignment: CDR1 LNHDA and CDR2 SQIVND (reference sequence). Trimming removed 1 base from V and 3 bases from J, with 12 bases in between. CDR3 in DNA: TGTGCCAGTAGTATAGTTGGTGAAACTTACACTGAAGCTTTCTTT. This gives the protein CASSIVGETYTEAFF. Variable domain in full (rest from reference TRBV19 and TRBJ1-1): DGGITQSPKYLFRKEGQNVTLSCEQNLNHDAMYWYRQDPGQGLRLIYYSQIVNDFQKGDIAEGYSVSREKKESFPLTVTSAQKNPTAFYLCASSIVGETYTEAFFGQGTRLTVV.

As for this clone: One end of the junction varies from germline; a read error may be responsible. The chain has TRBV27 and TRBJ2-7, with D unresolved. Germline V CDR1 and CDR2: MNHEY, SMNVEV (reference sequence). The CDR3 totals 9 residues. CDR3 bases: TGTGCCAGCAGTCCCCCGATACTATTC. It is translated as CASSPPILF.

The V and J genes are TRBV10-3 and TRBJ2-1, with D tentatively TRBD1 (6 bases). The CDR3 loop spans 14 amino acids. The germline V and J ends were trimmed by 3 bases and 5 bases, with 11 bases remaining between them. Per germline, CDR1 ENHRY and CDR2 SYGVKD. The CDR3 coding sequence is TGTGCCATCAGTGACCCCGACAGGCACAATGAGCAGTTCTTC. This encodes CAISDPDRHNEQFF.